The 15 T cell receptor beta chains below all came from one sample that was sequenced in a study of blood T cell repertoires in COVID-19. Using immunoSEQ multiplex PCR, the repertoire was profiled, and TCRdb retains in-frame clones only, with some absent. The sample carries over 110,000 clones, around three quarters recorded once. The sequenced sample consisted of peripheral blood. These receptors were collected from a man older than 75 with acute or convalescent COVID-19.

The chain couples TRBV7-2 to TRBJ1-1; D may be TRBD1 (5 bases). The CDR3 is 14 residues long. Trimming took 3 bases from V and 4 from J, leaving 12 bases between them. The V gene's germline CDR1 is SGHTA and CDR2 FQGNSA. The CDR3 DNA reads TGTGCCAGCAGCTTCGGCCAGGGAATCACTGAAGCTTTCTTT. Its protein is CASSFGQGITEAFF.

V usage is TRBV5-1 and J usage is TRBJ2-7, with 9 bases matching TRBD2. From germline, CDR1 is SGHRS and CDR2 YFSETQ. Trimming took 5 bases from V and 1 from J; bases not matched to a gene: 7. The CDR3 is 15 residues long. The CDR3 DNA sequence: TGCGCCAGCAGTACATCGAGCGGGGGGTCCTACGAGCAGTACTTC. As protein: CASSTSSGGSYEQYF.

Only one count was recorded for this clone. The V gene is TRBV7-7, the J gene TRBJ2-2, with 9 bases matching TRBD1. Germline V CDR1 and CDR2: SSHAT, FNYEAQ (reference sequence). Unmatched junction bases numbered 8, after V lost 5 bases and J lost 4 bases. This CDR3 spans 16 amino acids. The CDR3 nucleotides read TGTGCCAGCAGCCCCGAGGGACAGGGCGGCACCGGGGAGCTGTTTTTT. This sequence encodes CASSPEGQGGTGELFF.

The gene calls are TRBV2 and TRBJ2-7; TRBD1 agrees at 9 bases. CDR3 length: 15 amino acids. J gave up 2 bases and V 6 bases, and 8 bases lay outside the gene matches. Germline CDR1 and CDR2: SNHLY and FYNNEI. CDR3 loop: CASSASGQGPYEQYF. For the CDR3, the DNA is TGTGCCAGCAGCGCCTCCGGACAGGGGCCCTACGAGCAGTACTTC.

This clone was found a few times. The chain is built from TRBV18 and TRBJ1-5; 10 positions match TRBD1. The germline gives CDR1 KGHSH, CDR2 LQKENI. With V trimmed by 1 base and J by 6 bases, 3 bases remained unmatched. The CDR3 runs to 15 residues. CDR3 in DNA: TGTGCCAGCTCACCACGGGGGGACAGGGGTCAGCCCCAGCATTTT. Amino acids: CASSPRGDRGQPQHF. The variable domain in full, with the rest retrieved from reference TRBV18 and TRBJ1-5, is NAGVMQNPRHLVRRRGQEARLRCSPMKGHSHVYWYRQLPEEGLKFMVYLQKENIIDESGMPKERFSAEFPKEGPSILRIQQVVRGDSAAYFCASSPRGDRGQPQHFGDGTRLSIL.

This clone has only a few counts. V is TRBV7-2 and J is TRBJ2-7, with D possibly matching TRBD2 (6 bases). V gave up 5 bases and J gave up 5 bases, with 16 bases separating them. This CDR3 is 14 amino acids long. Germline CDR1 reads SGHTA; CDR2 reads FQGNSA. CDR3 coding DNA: TGTGCCAGCAGCCCGCGGGACGTTGCCAACGAGCAGTACTTC. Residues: CASSPRDVANEQYF.

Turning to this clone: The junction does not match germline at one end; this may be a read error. The CDR3 is CASSPDKTGELFF. The CDR3 nucleotides are TGTGCTAGCAGTCCAGACAAGACCGGGGAGCTGTTTTTT. The V call is TRBV7-7, the J call TRBJ2-2; D is uncertain. This CDR3 comprises 13 residues. The V gene's germline CDR1 is SSHAT and CDR2 FNYEAQ (reference sequence).

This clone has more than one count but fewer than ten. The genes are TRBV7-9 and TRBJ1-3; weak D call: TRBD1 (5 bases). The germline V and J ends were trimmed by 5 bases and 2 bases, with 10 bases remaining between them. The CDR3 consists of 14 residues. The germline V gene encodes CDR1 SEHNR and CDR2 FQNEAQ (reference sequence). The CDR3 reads CASSLGTPGNTIYF. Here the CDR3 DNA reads TGTGCCAGCAGCCTCGGGACTCCTGGAAACACCATATATTTT.

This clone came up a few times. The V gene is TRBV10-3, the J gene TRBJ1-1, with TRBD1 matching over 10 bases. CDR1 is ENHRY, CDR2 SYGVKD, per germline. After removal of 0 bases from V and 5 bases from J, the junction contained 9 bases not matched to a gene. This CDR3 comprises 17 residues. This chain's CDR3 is CAISESPGRDRGTEAFF. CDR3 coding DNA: TGTGCCATCAGTGAGTCGCCCGGTAGGGACAGGGGAACTGAAGCTTTCTTT.

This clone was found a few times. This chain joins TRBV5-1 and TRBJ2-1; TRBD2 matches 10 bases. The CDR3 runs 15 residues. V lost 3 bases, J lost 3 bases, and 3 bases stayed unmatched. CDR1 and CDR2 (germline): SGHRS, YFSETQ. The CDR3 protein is CASSYLAGGYNEQFF. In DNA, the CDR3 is TGCGCCAGCAGCTATTTAGCGGGGGGCTACAATGAGCAGTTCTTC.

The CDR3 protein is CASSLDTRGGPGELFF. CDR3 nucleotides: TGTGCCAGCAGCTTAGATACGAGGGGGGGCCCTGGGGAGCTGTTTTTT. The V and J genes are TRBV7-8 and TRBJ2-2; D may be TRBD2 (7 bases). CDR3 length: 16 amino acids. With 1 base removed from V and 8 bases from J, the gap between germline ends came to 17 bases. CDR1 and CDR2 from the germline V gene are SGHVS and FQNEAQ.

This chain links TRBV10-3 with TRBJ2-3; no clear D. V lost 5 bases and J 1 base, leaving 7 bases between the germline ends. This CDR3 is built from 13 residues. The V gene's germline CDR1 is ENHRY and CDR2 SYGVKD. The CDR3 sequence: CAISSSGTDTQYF. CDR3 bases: TGTGCCATCAGTAGCAGCGGCACAGATACGCAGTATTTT.

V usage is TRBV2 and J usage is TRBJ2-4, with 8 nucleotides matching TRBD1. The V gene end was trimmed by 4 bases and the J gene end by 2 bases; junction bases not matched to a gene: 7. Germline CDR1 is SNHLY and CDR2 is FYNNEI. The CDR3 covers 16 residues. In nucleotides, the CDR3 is TGTGCCAGCAGTGGTCGGGACAGGAGTTCCAAAAACATTCAGTACTTC. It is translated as CASSGRDRSSKNIQYF.

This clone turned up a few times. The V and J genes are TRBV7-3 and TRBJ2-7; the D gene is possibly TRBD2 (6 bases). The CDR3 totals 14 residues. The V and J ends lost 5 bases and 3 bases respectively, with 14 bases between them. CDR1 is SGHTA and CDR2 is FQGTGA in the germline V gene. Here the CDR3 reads CASSPGRGGYEQYF. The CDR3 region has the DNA TGTGCCAGCAGCCCTGGGCGGGGCGGCTACGAGCAGTACTTC.

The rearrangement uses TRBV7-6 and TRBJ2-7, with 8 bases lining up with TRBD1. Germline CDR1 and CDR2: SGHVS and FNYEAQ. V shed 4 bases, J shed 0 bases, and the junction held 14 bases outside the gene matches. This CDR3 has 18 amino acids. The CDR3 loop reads CASSSTSGTGWSSYEQYF. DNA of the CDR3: TGTGCCAGCAGCTCCACATCCGGGACAGGTTGGAGCTCCTACGAGCAGTACTTC.